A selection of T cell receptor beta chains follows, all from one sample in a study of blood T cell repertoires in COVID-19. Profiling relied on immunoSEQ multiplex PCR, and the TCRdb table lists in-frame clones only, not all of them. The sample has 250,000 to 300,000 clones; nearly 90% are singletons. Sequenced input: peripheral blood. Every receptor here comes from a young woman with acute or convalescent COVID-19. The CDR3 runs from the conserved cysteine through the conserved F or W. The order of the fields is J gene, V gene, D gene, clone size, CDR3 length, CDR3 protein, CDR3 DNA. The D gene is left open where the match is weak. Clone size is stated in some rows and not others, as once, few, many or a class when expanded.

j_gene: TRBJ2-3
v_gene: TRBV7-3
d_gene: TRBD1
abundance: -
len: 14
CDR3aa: CASSSGTGSDTQYF
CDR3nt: TGTGCCAGCAGCTCAGGGACAGGGTCGGATACGCAGTATTTT

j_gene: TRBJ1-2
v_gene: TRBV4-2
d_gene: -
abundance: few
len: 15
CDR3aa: CASSQEQGRNYGYTF
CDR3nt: TGTGCCAGCAGCCAAGAACAGGGACGCAACTATGGCTACACCTTC

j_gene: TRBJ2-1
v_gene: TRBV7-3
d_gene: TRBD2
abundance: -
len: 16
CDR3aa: CASSLMGGEKYNEQFF
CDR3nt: TGTGCCAGCAGCTTAATGGGAGGGGAAAAATACAATGAGCAGTTCTTC

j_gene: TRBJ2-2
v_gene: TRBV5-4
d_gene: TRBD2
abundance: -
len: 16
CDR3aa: CAGTSGSKANTGELFF
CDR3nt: TGTGCCGGGACTAGCGGGAGCAAAGCGAACACCGGGGAGCTGTTTTTT

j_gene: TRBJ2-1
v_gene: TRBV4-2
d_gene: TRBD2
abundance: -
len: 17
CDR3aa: CASSQGGGLAEYNEQFF
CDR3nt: TGTGCCAGCAGCCAAGGCGGTGGGCTAGCGGAGTACAATGAGCAGTTCTTC

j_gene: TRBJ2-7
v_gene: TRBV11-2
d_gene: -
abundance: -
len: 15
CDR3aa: CASSPQPVASGEQYF
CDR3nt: TGTGCCAGCAGCCCCCAGCCGGTTGCGTCGGGTGAGCAGTACTTC

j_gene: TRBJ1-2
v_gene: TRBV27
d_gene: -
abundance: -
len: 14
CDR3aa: CASRQAYSNYGYTF
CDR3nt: TGTGCCAGCAGACAGGCATACTCTAACTATGGCTACACCTTC

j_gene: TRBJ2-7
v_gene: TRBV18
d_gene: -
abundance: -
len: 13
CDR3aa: CASSPKHAHEQYF
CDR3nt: TGTGCCAGCTCACCGAAACACGCCCACGAGCAGTACTTC

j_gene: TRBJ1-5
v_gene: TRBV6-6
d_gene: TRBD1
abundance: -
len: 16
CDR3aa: CASSRRQGAIGQPQHF
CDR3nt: TGTGCCAGCAGTCGAAGACAGGGGGCGATTGGTCAGCCCCAGCATTTT

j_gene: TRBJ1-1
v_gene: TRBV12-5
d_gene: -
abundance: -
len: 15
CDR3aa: CASEGDGWMNTEAFF
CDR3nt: TGTGCTAGTGAAGGGGATGGGTGGATGAACACTGAAGCTTTCTTT

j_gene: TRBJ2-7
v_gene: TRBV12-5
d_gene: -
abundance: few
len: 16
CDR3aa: CASGLVPSSPSYEQYF
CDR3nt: TGTGCTAGTGGTTTGGTACCTAGCTCCCCTTCCTACGAGCAGTACTTC

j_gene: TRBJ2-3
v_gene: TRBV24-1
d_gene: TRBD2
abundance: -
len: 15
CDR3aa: CATSDLPAGEMPQYF
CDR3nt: TGTGCCACCAGTGATTTGCCAGCGGGAGAAATGCCGCAGTATTTT

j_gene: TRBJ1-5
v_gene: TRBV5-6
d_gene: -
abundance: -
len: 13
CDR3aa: CASSRGRSQPQHF
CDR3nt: TGTGCCAGCAGCCGAGGGAGATCTCAGCCCCAGCATTTT

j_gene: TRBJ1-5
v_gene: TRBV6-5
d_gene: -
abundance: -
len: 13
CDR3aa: CASSYTVYQPQHF
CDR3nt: TGTGCCAGCAGTTACACAGTCTATCAGCCCCAGCATTTT

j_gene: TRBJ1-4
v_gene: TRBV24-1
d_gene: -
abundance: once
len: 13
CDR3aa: CATSEGENEKLFF
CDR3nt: TGTGCCACCAGTGAAGGGGAAAATGAAAAACTGTTTTTT

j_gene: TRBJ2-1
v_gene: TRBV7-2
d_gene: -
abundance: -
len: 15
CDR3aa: CASRRPRSSYNEQFF
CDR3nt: TGTGCCAGCAGGCGGCCTCGGAGCTCCTACAATGAGCAGTTCTTC

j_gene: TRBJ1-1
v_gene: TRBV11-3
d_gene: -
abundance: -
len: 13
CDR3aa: CASSLAGRTEAFF
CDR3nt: TGTGCCAGCAGCTTAGCGGGGAGGACTGAAGCTTTCTTT

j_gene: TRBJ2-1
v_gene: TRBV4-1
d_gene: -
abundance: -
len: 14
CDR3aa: CASSQELRYNEQFF
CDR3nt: TGCGCCAGCAGCCAGGAGCTAAGGTACAATGAGCAGTTCTTC

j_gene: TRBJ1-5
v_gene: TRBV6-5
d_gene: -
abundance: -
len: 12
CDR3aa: CASRISREPQHF
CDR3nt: TGTGCCAGCAGGATCAGCAGGGAGCCCCAGCATTTT

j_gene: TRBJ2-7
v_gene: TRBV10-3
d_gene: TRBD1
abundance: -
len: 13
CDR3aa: CAITGQGAYEQYF
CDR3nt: TGTGCCATCACTGGACAGGGGGCATACGAGCAGTACTTC

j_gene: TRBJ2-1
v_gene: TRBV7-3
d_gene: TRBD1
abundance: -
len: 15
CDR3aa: CASSSQPQGLNEQFF
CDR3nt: TGTGCCAGCAGCTCCCAGCCACAGGGGCTCAATGAGCAGTTCTTC

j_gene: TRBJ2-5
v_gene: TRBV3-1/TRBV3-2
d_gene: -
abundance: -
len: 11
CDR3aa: CASSTTILQYF
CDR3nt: TGTGCCAGCAGCACGACTATACTCCAGTACTTC

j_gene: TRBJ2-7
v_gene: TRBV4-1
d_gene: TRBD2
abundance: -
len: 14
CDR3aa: CASSRAGGPGEQYF
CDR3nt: TGCGCCAGCAGCCGAGCGGGAGGGCCGGGTGAGCAGTACTTC

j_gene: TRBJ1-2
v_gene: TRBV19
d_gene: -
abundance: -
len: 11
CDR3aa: CASLGNYGYTF
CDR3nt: TGTGCCAGTCTCGGGAACTATGGCTACACCTTC

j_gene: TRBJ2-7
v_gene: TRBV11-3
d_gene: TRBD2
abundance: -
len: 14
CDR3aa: CASSYGGAPYEQYF
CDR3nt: TGTGCCAGCAGCTACGGGGGGGCACCATACGAGCAGTACTTC

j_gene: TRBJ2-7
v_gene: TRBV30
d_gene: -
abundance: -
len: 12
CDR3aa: CAYGTGPYEQYF
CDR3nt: TGTGCCTACGGGACTGGACCCTACGAGCAGTACTTC

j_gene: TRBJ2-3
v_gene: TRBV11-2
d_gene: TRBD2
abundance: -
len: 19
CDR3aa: CASSLGRITSGLGTDTQYF
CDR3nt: TGTGCCAGCAGCTTAGGGCGGATTACTAGCGGCCTCGGCACAGATACGCAGTATTTT

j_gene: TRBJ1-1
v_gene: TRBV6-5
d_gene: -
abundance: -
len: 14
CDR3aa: CASGSGLLDTEAFF
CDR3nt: TGTGCCAGCGGATCGGGACTTTTGGACACTGAAGCTTTCTTT

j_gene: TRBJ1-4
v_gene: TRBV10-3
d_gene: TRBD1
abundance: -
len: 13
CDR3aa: CAIGQGGGEKLFF
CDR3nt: TGTGCCATCGGACAGGGAGGGGGCGAAAAACTGTTTTTT

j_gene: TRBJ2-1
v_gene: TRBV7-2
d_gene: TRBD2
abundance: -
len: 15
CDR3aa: CASSVTSGLYNEQFF
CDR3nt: TGTGCCAGCAGCGTGACTAGCGGGCTCTACAATGAGCAGTTCTTC

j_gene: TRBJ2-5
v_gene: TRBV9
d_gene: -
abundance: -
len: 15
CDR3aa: CASSVATAPQETQYF
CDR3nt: TGTGCCAGCAGCGTAGCGACAGCCCCTCAAGAGACCCAGTACTTC

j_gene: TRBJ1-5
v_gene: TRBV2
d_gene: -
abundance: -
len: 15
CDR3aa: CASSDSEVGNQPQHF
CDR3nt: TGTGCCAGCAGTGACTCCGAGGTGGGCAATCAGCCCCAGCATTTT

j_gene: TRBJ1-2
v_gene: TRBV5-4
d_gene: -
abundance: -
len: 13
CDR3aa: CASTPDSRGGYTF
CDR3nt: TGTGCCAGCACCCCGGACTCAAGAGGGGGCTACACCTTC

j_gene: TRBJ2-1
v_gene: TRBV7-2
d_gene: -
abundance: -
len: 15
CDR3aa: CASSLGWENNNEQFF
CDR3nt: TGTGCCAGCAGCTTAGGGTGGGAGAACAACAATGAGCAGTTCTTC

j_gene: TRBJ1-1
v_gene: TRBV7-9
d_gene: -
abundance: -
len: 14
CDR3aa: CASSTDSWNTEAFF
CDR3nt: TGTGCCAGCAGTACCGACAGCTGGAACACTGAAGCTTTCTTT

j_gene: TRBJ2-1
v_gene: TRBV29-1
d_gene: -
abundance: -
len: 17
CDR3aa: CSVANFRVPFRENEQFF
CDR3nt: TGCAGCGTTGCAAATTTCAGGGTCCCTTTCAGAGAAAATGAGCAGTTCTTC

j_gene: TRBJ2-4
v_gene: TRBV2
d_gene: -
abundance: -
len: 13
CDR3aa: CASSELEGGIQYF
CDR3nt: TGTGCCAGCAGTGAATTAGAAGGGGGCATTCAGTACTTC